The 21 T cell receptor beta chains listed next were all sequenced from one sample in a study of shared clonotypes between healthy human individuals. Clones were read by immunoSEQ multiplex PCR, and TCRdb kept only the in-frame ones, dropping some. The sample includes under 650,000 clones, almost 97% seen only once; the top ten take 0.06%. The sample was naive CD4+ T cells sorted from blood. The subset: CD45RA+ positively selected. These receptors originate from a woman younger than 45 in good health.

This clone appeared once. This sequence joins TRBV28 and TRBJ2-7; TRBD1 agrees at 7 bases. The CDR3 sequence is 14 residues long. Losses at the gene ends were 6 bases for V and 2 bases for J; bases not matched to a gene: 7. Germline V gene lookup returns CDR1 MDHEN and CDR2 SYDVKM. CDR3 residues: CASSLGQITYEQYF. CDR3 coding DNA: TGTGCCAGCAGCCTGGGACAGATTACCTACGAGCAGTACTTC. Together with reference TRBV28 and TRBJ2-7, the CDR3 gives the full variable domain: DVKVTQSSRYLVKRTGEKVFLECVQDMDHENMFWYRQDPGLGLRLIYFSYDVKMKEKGDIPEGYSVSREKKERFSLILESASTNQTSMYLCASSLGQITYEQYFGPGTRLTVT.

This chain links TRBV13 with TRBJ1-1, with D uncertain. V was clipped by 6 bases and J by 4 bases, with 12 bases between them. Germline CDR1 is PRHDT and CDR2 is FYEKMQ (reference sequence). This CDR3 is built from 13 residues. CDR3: CASRIGGGTEAFF. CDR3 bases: TGTGCCAGCAGGATAGGTGGAGGCACTGAAGCTTTCTTT.

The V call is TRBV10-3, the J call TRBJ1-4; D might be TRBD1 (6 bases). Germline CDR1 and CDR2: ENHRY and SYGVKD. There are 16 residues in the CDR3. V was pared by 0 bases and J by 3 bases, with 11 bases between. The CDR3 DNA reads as TGTGCCATCAGTGAGTCGAGGACAGTTGCTAATGAAAAACTGTTTTTT. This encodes CAISESRTVANEKLFF.

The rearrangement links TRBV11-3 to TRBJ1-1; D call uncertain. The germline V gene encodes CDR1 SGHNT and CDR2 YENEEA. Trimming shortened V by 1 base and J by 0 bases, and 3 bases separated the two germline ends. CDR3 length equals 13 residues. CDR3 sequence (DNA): TGTGCCAGCAGCTTAGTGGTGAACACTGAAGCTTTCTTT. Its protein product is CASSLVVNTEAFF.

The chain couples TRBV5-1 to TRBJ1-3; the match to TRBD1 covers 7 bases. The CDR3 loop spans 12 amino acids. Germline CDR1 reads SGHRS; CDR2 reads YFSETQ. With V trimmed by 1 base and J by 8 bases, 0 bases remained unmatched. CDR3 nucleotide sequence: TGCGCCAGCAGCTTGACAGGGGACACCATATATTTT. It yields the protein CASSLTGDTIYF.

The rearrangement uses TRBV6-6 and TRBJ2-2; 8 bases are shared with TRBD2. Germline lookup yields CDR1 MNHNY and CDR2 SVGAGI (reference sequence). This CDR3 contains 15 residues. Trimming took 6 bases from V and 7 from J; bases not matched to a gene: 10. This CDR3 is CASSQDQAGGGELFF. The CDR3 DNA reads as TGTGCCAGCAGCCAGGATCAGGCGGGAGGCGGGGAGCTGTTTTTT.

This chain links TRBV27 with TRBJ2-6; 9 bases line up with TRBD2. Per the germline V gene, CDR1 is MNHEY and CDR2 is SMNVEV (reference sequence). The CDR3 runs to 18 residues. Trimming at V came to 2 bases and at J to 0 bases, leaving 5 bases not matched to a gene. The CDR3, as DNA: TGTGCCAGCAGTTTACTGCTAGCGGGATCCTCTGGGGCCAACGTCCTGACTTTC. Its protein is CASSLLLAGSSGANVLTF.

The CDR3 region has the DNA TGTGCAGCCGGCGCAGATACGCAGTATTTT. It translates to CAAGADTQYF. This chain joins TRBV19 and TRBJ2-3; unclear D gene. The germline CDR1 and CDR2 sequences are LNHDA and SQIVND (reference sequence). The CDR3 has 10 amino acids.

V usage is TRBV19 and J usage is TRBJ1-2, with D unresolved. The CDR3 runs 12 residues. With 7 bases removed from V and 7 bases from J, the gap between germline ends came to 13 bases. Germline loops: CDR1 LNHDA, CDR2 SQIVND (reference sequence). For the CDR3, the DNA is TGTGCCAGTAAGTTTGACCCGAGTGGCTACACCTTC. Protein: CASKFDPSGYTF.

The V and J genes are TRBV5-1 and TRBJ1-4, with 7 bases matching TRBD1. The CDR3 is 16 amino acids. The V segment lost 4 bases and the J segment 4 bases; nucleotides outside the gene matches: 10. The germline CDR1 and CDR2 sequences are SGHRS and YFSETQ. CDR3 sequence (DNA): TGCGCCAGCAGCCCGGGACAGAGGGGTAATAATGAAAAACTGTTTTTT. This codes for CASSPGQRGNNEKLFF.

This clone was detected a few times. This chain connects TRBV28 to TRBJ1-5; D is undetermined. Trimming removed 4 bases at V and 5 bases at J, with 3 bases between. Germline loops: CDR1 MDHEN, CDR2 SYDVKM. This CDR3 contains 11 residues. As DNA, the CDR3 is TGTGCCAGCAGTTCCCATCAGCCCCAGCATTTT. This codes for CASSSHQPQHF.

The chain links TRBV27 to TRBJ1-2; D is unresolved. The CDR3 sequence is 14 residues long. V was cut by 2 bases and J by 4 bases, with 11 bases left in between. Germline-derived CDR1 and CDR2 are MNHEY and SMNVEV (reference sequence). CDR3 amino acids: CASSLGREIYGYTF. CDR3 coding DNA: TGTGCCAGCAGTTTAGGACGGGAAATCTATGGCTACACCTTC.

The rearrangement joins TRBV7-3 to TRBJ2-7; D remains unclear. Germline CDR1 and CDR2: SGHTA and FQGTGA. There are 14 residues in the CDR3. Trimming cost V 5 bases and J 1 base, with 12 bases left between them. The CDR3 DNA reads TGTGCCAGCAGCCGAACAAGGGATTCCTACGAGCAGTACTTC. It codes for CASSRTRDSYEQYF.

The CDR3 sequence is CASSPGLTSYEQYF. The CDR3 DNA is TGTGCCAGCAGCCCGGGACTGACCTCCTACGAGCAGTACTTC. The chain recombines TRBV6-6 with TRBJ2-5, with D perhaps TRBD2 (6 bases). TRBJ2-7 explains the end of the DNA better; the J call may be wrong. The length of the CDR3 is 14 residues. Germline V gene data show CDR1 as MNHNY and CDR2 as SVGAGI (reference sequence).

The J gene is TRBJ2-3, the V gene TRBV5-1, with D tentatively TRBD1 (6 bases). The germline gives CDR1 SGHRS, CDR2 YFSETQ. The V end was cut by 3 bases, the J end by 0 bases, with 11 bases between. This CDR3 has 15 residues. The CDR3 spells CASSSTGASTDTQYF. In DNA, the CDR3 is TGCGCCAGCAGCTCGACAGGAGCTAGCACAGATACGCAGTATTTT.

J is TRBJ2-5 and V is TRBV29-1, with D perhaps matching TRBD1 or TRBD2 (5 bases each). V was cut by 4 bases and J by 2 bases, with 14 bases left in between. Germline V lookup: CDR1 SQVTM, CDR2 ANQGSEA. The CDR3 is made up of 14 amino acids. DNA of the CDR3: TGCAGCGTTGGGGGCACCGGGGTACAAGAGACCCAGTACTTC. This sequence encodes CSVGGTGVQETQYF.

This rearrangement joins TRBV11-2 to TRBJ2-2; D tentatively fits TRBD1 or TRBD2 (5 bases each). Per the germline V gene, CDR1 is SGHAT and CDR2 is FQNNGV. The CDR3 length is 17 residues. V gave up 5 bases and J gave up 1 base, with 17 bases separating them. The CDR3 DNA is TGTGCCAGCAGCCAATTCACCGGGACGGTGAACACCGGGGAGCTGTTTTTT. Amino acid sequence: CASSQFTGTVNTGELFF. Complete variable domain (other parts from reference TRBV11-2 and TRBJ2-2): EAGVAQSPRYKIIEKRQSVAFWCNPISGHATLYWYQQILGQGPKLLIQFQNNGVVDDSQLPKDRFSAERLKGVDSTLKIQPAKLEDSAVYLCASSQFTGTVNTGELFFGEGSRLTVL.

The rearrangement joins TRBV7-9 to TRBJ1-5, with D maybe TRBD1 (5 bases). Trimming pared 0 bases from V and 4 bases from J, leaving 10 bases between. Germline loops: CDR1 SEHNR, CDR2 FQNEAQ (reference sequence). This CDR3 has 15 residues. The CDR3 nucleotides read TGTGCCAGCAGCTTAGCCGGGGGGTTGAATCAGCCCCAGCATTTT. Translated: CASSLAGGLNQPQHF.

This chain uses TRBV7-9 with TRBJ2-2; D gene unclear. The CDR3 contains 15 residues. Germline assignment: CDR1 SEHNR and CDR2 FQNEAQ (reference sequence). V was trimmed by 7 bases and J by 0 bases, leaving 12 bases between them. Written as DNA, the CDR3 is TGTGCCAGCACCAAGGGCGTTGCGAACACCGGGGAGCTGTTTTTT. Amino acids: CASTKGVANTGELFF.

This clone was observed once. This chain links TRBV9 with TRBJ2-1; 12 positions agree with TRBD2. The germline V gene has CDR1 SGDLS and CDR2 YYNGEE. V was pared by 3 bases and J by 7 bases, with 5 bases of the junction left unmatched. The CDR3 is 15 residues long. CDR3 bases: TGTGCCAGCAGCGCCCGACTAGCGGGAGTGAATGAGCAGTTCTTC. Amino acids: CASSARLAGVNEQFF.

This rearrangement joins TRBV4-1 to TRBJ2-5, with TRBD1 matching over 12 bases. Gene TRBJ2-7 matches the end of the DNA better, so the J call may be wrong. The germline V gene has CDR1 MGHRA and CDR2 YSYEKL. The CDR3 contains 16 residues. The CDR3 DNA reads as TGCGCCAGCAGCCACGGGAGGGACAGGGGGCTTTCCGAGCAGTACTTC. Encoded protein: CASSHGRDRGLSEQYF.